The 9 T cell receptor beta chains in this list originate from one sample, sequenced in a study of blood T cells in healthy people across ages (dated by TCRdb to between 2014 and 2017). Library preparation was by 5' RACE. TCRdb shows the sequencer as Illumina HiSeq 2500. A second PCR of 7 to 11 cycles was performed with a sample-barcoded 5' primer and a J-beta primer mix. Using fastp at Q25 and MiXCR, TCRdb reprocessed the public reads and kept productive beta chains. All rows with the same CDR3 protein become a single entry with the most common DNA and genes. The sample table holds 650,000 to 900,000 distinct CDR3 sequences, of which 55% to 65% were seen once. Together, the top ten hold about 27% of the sample. The sequencing input was blood. Source of these receptors: a man aged 25 to 40 in good health.

The chain carries TRBV7-9 and TRBJ2-7; D call uncertain. The germline V gene encodes CDR1 SEHNR and CDR2 FQNEAQ (reference sequence). Trimming took 4 bases from V and 1 from J, leaving 11 bases between them. The CDR3 has 14 amino acids. DNA of the CDR3: TGTGCCAGCAGCTCTACGGCCCTTTCCTACGAGCAGTACTTC. As protein: CASSSTALSYEQYF.

This clonotype was picked up a small number of times. V and J are TRBV28 and TRBJ2-5; 10 nucleotides align to TRBD2. The CDR3 extends over 15 amino acids. Looked up from germline, CDR1 is MDHEN and CDR2 is SYDVKM. Trimming at V came to 5 bases and at J to 1 base, leaving 4 bases not matched to a gene. CDR3 nucleotide sequence: TGTGCCAGCAGTCGAATAGCGGGGGGCCAAGAGACCCAGTACTTC. Its translation is CASSRIAGGQETQYF.

V usage is TRBV12-3 or TRBV12-4 and J usage is TRBJ1-5, with TRBD1 matching over 12 bases. V gave up 4 bases and J gave up 5 bases; unmatched junction bases: 3. CDR3 length: 15 amino acids. The CDR3 loop reads CASSWDRGPDQPQHF. CDR3 nucleotides: TGTGCCAGCAGTTGGGACAGGGGGCCGGATCAGCCCCAGCATTTT.

This clonotype was detected only once. The genes are TRBV9 and TRBJ2-4; D may be TRBD2 (6 bases). The CDR3 runs 14 residues. Trimming removed 2 bases at V and 13 bases at J, with 19 bases between. Germline V gene sequence: CDR1 SGDLS, CDR2 YYNGEE. Here the CDR3 reads CASSVGTPPAEQYF. The DNA of the CDR3 is TGTGCCAGCAGCGTTGGGACTCCGCCGGCTGAGCAGTACTTC.

V gene TRBV7-2 combines with J gene TRBJ2-5, with a possible D match to TRBD2 (5 bases). The J call may be incorrect, as the DNA end agrees better with TRBJ2-7. CDR1 SGHTA and CDR2 FQGNSA come from the germline V gene. This CDR3 contains 12 residues. The CDR3, as DNA: TGTGCCAGCAGCCCTTACGAGGGCGAGCAGTACTTC. The encoded protein is CASSPYEGEQYF.

This chain uses TRBV14 with TRBJ2-1; no reliable D call. Trimming shortened V by 5 bases and J by 0 bases, and 11 bases separated the two germline ends. There are 15 residues in the CDR3. Germline CDR1 is SGHDN and CDR2 is FVKESK. The CDR3 bases are TGTGCCAGCAGCATTAGGGTCAGCTCCTACAATGAGCAGTTCTTC. Residues: CASSIRVSSYNEQFF.

The chain combines TRBV2 with TRBJ2-5; D could derive from TRBD1 or TRBD2 (6 bases each). With the DNA end fitting TRBJ2-7 better, the J assignment may be wrong. CDR1 is SNHLY and CDR2 is FYNNEI in the germline V gene. This CDR3 has 13 residues. The CDR3 bases are TGTGCCGGGGGGCAGGGTGGCGCCCACGAGCAGTACTTC. Residues: CAGGQGGAHEQYF.

The chain is built from TRBV7-8 and TRBJ2-3, with a possible D match to TRBD1 (6 bases). CDR3 length: 15 amino acids. Between the trimmed V and J ends, which lost 5 bases and 4 bases, there was a span of 16 bases. CDR1 is SGHVS, CDR2 FQNEAQ, per germline. The CDR3 DNA is TGTGCCAGCAGCGAGAGGGGGATCGCGTCAGATACGCAGTATTTT. The encoded protein is CASSERGIASDTQYF.

The V gene is TRBV20-1, the J gene TRBJ1-2; 10 bases fit TRBD1. In germline, CDR1 is DFQATT, CDR2 SNEGSKA (reference sequence). Unmatched junction bases numbered 15, after V lost 6 bases and J lost 8 bases. This CDR3 region has 15 residues. The CDR3 bases are TGCAGTGCCCCCGGGACAGGGGACTTAACCGGCGGCTACACCTTC. Translation gives CSAPGTGDLTGGYTF.